This TCR beta chain was sequenced in a study of PD-L1 blockade in urothelial cancer. Study in general: Patients went on atezolizumab around 2014, receiving 1,200 mg intravenously every 3 weeks. Study-wide results and caveats: A pretreatment blood TCR clonality that fell below the median predicted better progression-free and overall survival.

The protocol was immunoSEQ multiplex PCR, while the TCRdb copy is restricted to in-frame clones and leaves out a portion. The sample lists tens of thousands of clones; approximately 85% were seen once. To note about this clone: Its antigen remains unknown.

Time point specified: pretreatment peripheral blood. The junction had 8 bases not matched to a gene; V was cut back by 5 bases and J by 5 bases. Looked up from germline, CDR1 is SEHNR and CDR2 is FQNEAQ (reference sequence). The CDR3 spans 14 residues. This sequence was found in a man in his 60s with urothelial cancer. The chain couples TRBV7-9 to TRBJ2-7; 8 bases line up with TRBD1. The material was PBMCs, obtained around atezolizumab (anti-PD-L1) treatment. Written as DNA, the CDR3 is TGTGCCAGCAGCCCGGACAGGGAGTTCCACGAGCAGTACTTC. It yields the protein CASSPDREFHEQYF.